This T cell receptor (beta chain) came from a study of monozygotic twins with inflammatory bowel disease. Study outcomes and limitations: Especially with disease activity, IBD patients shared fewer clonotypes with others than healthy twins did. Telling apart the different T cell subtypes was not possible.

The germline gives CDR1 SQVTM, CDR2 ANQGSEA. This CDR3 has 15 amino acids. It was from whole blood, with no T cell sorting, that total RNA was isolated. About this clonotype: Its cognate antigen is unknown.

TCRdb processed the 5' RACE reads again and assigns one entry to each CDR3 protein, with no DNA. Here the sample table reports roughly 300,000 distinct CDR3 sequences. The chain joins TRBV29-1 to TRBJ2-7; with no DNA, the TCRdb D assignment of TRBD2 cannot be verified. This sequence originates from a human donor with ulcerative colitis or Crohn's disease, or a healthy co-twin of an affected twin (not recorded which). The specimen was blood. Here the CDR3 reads CSVEDPSGAWREQYF.